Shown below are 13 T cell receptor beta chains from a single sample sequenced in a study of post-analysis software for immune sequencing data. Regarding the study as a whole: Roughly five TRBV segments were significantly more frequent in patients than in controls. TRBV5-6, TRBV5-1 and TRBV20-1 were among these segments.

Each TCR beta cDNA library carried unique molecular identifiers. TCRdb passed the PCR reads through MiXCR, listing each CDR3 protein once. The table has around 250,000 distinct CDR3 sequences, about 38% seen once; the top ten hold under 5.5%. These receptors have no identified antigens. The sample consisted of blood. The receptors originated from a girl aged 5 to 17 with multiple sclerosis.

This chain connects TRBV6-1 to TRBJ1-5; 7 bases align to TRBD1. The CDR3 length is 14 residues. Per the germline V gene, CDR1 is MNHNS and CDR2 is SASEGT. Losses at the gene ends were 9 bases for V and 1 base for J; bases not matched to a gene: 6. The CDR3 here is CASGTVRSNQPQHF. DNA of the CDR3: TGTGCCAGTGGGACAGTAAGGAGCAATCAGCCCCAGCATTTT.

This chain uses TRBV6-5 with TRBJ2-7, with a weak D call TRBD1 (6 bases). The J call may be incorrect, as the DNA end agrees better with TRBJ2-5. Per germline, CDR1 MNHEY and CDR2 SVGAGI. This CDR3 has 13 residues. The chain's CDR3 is CASSSTGRETQYF. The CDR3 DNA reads TGTGCCAGCAGTTCAACAGGGCGAGAGACCCAGTACTTC.

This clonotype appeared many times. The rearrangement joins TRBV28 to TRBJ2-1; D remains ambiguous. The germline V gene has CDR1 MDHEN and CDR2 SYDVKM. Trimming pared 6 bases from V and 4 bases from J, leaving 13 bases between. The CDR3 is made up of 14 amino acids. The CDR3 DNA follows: TGTGCCAGCAGCCAACGTGGGATATACAATGAGCAGTTCTTC. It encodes CASSQRGIYNEQFF.

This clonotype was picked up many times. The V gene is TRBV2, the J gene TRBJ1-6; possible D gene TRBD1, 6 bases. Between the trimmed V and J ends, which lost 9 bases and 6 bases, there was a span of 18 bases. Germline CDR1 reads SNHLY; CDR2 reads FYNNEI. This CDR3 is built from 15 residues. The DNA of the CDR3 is TGTGCCAGGGAGGCGGAACAGGGCGCTAATTCACCCCTCCACTTT. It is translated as CAREAEQGANSPLHF.

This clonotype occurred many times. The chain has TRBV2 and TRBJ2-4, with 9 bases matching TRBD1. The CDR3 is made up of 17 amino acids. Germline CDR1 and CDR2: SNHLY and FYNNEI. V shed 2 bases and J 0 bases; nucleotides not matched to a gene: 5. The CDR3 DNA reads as TGTGCCAGCAGTGAATTAGGGACAGGGCTAGCCAAAAACATTCAGTACTTC. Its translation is CASSELGTGLAKNIQYF.

For the CDR3, the DNA is TGTGCCAGCAAGACAACACGCCTAGTTGAAGCTTTCTTT. Amino acid sequence: CASKTTRLVEAFF. The genes are TRBV6-2 or TRBV6-3 and TRBJ1-1; D uncertain. This CDR3 is built from 13 residues. Germline assignment: CDR1 MNHEY and CDR2 SVGEGT. The ends were cut back, 7 bases at V and 7 bases at J, with 16 bases in the middle.

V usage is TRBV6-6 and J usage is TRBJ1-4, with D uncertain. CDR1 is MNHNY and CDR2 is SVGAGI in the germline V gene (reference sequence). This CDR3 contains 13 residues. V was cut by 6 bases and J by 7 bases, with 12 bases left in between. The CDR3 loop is CASRLSLGEKLFF. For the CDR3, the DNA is TGTGCCAGCAGACTATCATTGGGTGAAAAACTGTTTTTT.

The CDR3 nucleotides read TGCAGTGCTAGTCAGGGTGGCAATCAGCCCCAGCATTTT. This gives the protein CSASQGGNQPQHF. The chain has TRBV20-1 and TRBJ1-5; D is possibly TRBD1 (5 bases). CDR1 and CDR2 from the germline V gene are DFQATT and SNEGSKA (reference sequence). This CDR3 has 13 amino acids. Trimming cost V 3 bases and J 2 bases, with 8 bases left between them.

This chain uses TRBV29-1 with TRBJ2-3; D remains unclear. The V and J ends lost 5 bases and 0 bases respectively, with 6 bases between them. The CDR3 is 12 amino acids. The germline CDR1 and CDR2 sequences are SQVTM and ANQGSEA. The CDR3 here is CSVPHSTDTQYF. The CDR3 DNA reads TGCAGCGTTCCGCATAGCACAGATACGCAGTATTTT.

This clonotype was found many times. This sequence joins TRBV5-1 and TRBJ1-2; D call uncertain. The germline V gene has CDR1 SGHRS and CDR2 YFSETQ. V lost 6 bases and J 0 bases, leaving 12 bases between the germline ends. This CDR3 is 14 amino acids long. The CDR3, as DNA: TGCGCCAGCAAATCGGGAGAGGCTAACTATGGCTACACCTTC. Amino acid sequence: CASKSGEANYGYTF.

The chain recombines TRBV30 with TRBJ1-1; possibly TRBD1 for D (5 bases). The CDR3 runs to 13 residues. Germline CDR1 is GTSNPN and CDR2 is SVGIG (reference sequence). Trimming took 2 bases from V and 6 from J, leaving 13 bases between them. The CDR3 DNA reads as TGTGCCTGGAGTCCCAGGGTTTTCGCTGAAGCTTTCTTT. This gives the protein CAWSPRVFAEAFF. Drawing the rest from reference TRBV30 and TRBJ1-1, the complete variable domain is SQTIHQWPATLVQPVGSPLSLECTVEGTSNPNLYWYRQAAGRGLQLLFYSVGIGQISSEVPQNLSASRPQDRQFILSSKKLLLSDSGFYLCAWSPRVFAEAFFGQGTRLTVV.

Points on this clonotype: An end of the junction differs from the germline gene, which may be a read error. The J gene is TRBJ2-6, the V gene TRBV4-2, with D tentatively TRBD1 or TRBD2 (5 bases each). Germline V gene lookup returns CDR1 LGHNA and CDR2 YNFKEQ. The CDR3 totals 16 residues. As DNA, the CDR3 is TGTGCCAGCAGCCAAGATCCGGGGTCTGGGGCCAACGTCCGGACTTTC. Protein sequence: CASSQDPGSGANVRTF.

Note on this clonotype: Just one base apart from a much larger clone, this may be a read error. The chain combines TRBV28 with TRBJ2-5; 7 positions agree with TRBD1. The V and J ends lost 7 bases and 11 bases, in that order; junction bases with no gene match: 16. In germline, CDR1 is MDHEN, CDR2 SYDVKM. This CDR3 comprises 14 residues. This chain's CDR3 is CASIVGDRNNEQYF. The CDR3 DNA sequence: TGTGCCAGCATCGTCGGGGACAGAAACAATGAGCAGTACTTC.